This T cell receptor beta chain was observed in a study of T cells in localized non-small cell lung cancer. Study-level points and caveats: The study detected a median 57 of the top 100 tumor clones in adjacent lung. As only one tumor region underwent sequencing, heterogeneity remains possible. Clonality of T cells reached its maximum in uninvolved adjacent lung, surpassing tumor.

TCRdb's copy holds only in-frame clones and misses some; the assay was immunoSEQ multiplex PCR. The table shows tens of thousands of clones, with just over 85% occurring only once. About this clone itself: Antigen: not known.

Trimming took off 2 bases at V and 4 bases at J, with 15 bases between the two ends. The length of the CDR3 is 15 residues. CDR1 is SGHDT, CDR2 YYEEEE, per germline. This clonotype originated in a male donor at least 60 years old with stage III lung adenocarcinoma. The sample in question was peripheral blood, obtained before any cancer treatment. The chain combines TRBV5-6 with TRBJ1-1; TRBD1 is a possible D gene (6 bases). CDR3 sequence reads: CASSLTPQGFTEAFF. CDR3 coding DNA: TGTGCCAGCAGCTTAACACCCCAGGGGTTCACTGAAGCTTTCTTT.